The source of this T cell receptor (beta chain) is a study of shared clonotypes between healthy human individuals. Findings and limits, study-wide: Larger estimated richness was generally seen in naive subsets than in memory subsets.

The method was immunoSEQ multiplex PCR; TCRdb's version includes in-frame clones alone and lacks a portion of them. The repertoire includes 2.3 million or so clones, roughly 93% of them detected once, and 0.39% sits in the top ten. CDR3 length equals 15 residues. Germline assignment: CDR1 SGHAT and CDR2 FQNNGV. The ends were cut back, 1 base at V and 2 bases at J, with 9 bases in the middle. As concerns this clone: The antigen remains unidentified.

The chain uses TRBV11-2 and TRBJ2-1, with D maybe TRBD1 (5 bases). The TCR comes from a man between 18 and 35 years old in good health. Some clones in this sample may be carry-over from other donors' samples. The sequencing input was naive CD4+ T cells from PBMCs. Described subset: CD45RA+ positively selected. The CDR3 reads CASSLVQGPYNEQFF. DNA for the CDR3: TGTGCCAGCAGCTTAGTTCAGGGTCCCTACAATGAGCAGTTCTTC. The variable domain in full, completed from reference TRBV11-2 and TRBJ2-1, reads EAGVAQSPRYKIIEKRQSVAFWCNPISGHATLYWYQQILGQGPKLLIQFQNNGVVDDSQLPKDRFSAERLKGVDSTLKIQPAKLEDSAVYLCASSLVQGPYNEQFFGPGTRLTVL.